This paragraph reports one T cell receptor (beta chain). As originally analysed: Estimates of nucleated cell counts were drawn from the amplification of reference gene primers. Here immunoSEQ multiplex PCR was the method, and the copy in TCRdb shows in-frame clones only, minus some. D and trimming come from the DNA, and the V and J calls and clone size come from that table. This table has 250,000 to 300,000 clones, under 90% appearing once. The entry originates in a study of blood T cell repertoires in COVID-19. Study details: COVID-19 samples, acute and convalescent, were from the United States, Italy and Spain. The analysed material was cDNA or gDNA that came from T cells, B-cell-depleted T cells, or PBMCs.

Trimming took off 1 base at V and 6 bases at J, with 15 bases between the two ends. The CDR3 totals 15 residues. From germline, CDR1 is LNHNV and CDR2 YYDKDF (reference sequence). Seattle enrolled patients during active infection and tracked them longitudinally. The source is a woman under 40 with COVID-19, enrolled during active disease. The specimen was peripheral blood. This rearrangement joins TRBV15 to TRBJ1-1, with a weak D call TRBD1 (5 bases). CDR3 sequence: CATSRGGGYRPEAFF. CDR3 nucleotide sequence: TGTGCCACCAGCAGAGGGGGGGGTTACCGCCCTGAAGCTTTCTTT.